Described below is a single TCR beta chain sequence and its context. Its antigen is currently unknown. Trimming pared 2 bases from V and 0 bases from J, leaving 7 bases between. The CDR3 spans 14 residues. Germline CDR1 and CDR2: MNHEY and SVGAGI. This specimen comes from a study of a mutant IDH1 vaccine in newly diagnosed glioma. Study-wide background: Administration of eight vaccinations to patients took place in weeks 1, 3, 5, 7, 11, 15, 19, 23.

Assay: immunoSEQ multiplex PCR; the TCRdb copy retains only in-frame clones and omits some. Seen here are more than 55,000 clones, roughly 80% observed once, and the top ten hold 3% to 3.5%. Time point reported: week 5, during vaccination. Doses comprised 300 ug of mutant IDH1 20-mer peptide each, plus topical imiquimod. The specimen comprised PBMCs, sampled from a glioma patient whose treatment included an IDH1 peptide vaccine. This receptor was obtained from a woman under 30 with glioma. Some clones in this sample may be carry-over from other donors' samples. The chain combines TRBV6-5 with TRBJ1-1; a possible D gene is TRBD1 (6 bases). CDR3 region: CASSYGTLNTEAFF. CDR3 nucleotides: TGTGCCAGCAGTTACGGGACACTGAACACTGAAGCTTTCTTT.